The clone carrying this T cell receptor beta chain is labeled hyperexpanded (1% or more). This specimen belongs to a study of patients and donors after allogeneic stem cell transplantation. V shed 1 base, J shed 6 bases, and the junction held 7 bases outside the gene matches. The CDR3 totals 15 residues. Germline-derived CDR1 and CDR2 are SEHNR and FQNEAQ (reference sequence). One entry per CDR3 protein results from TCRdb running MiXCR on the RT-PCR reads. Of around 17,000 distinct CDR3 sequences listed, roughly a quarter are singletons. The rearrangement links TRBV7-9 to TRBJ2-3, with 7 bases fitting TRBD2. The sample was blood, either unsorted or a sorted T cell fraction (not recorded which). The clonotype was recovered from a human donor who was either an allogeneic HSCT recipient or a stem cell or donor lymphocyte infusion donor (not recorded which). It is not recorded whose cells these are; they may come from a transplant donor. This CDR3 is CASSLGKLAWDTQYF. CDR3 sequence (DNA): TGTGCCAGCAGCTTAGGAAAACTAGCGTGGGATACGCAGTATTTT.